Sequencing of this TCR beta chain was carried out in a study of cytomegalovirus exposure and HLA in healthy donors. Study-level points and caveats: As confirmed in vitro, three CMV-associated chains were specific for CMV antigens. The authors later found HLA-associated TCR beta chains more clonally expanded than equally common others. With further analysis later on, most CMV-associated TCR beta chains appeared HLA-restricted. Segments of the TCR beta V type were, in most cases, productive about 87% or about 30% of the time in an earlier analysis.

In regard to this clone: Antigen: not known.

A multiplex PCR was run with 60 Vbeta primers and 13 Jbeta primers. Repertoires were generated with immunoSEQ multiplex PCR, while TCRdb's copy carries only in-frame clones and drops some. Here the sample spans some 200,000 clones, over 65% being singletons. The CDR3 covers 12 residues. Germline V gives CDR1 SGHRS, CDR2 YFSETQ. V was pared by 7 bases and J by 11 bases, with 11 bases of the junction left unmatched. The TCR originated in a man aged 18 to 30 in good health and CMV-seronegative. This rearrangement joins TRBV5-1 to TRBJ2-5, with TRBD1 matching over 7 bases. The sequenced sample consisted of PBMCs. As DNA, the CDR3 is TGCGCCAGCGGTGAACCACAGGGGACGCAGTACTTC. It specifies CASGEPQGTQYF.